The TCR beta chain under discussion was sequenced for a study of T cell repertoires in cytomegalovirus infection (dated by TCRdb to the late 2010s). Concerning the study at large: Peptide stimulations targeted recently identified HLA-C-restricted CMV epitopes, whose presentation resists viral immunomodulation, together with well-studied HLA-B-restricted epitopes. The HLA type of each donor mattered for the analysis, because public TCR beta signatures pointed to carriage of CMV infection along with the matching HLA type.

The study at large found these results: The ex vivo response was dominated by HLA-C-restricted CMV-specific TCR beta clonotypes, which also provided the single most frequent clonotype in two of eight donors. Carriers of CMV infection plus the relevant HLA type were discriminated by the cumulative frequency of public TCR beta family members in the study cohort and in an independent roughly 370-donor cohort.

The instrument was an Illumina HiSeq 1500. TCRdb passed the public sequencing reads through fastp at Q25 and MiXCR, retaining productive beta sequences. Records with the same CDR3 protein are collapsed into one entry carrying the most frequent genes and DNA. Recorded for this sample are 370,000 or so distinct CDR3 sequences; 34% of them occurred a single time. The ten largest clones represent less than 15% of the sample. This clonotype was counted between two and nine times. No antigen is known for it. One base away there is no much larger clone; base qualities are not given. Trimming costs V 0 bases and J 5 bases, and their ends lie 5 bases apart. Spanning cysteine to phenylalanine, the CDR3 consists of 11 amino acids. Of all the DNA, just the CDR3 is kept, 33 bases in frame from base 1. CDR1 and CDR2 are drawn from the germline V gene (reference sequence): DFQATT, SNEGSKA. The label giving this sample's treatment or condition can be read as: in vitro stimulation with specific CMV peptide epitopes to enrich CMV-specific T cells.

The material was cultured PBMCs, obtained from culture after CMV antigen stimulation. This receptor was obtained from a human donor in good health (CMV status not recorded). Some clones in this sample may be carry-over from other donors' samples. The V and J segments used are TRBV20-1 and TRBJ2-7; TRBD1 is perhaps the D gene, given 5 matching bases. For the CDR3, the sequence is CSAREQDEQYF. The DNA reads TGCAGTGCTAGAGAACAGGACGAGCAGTACTTC.